The 27 T cell receptor beta chains below come from one sample, sequenced in a study of T-cell memory formation after mild COVID-19. One entry per CDR3 protein, called by TCRdb with MiXCR from the 5' RACE reads. The data contain a few hundred thousand distinct CDR3 sequences, 21% of them singletons. Sequencing was carried out using PBMCs or a T cell subset sorted from them (not recorded which). The receptors were sampled from an adult woman who had mild COVID-19 (a few samples of this study predate the infection). Cell type and time point are not known.

The chain is built from TRBV12-3 or TRBV12-4 and TRBJ1-4; TRBD1 aligns across 7 bases. There are 13 residues in the CDR3. Trimming removed 6 bases from V and 7 bases from J; junction bases left unmatched: 5. DNA of the CDR3: TGTGCCAGCAGCCAGGGGGTATCTGAAAAACTGTTTTTT. Translation: CASSQGVSEKLFF.

This clonotype appeared a few times. V is TRBV5-1 and J is TRBJ2-7, with D perhaps TRBD1 (6 bases). Germline assignment: CDR1 SGHRS and CDR2 YFSETQ. Trimming took off 1 base at V and 3 bases at J, with 11 bases between the two ends. This CDR3 comprises 14 residues. The CDR3 is CASSLFGQLYEQYF. DNA for the CDR3: TGCGCCAGCAGCTTGTTTGGACAGCTCTACGAGCAGTACTTC.

The J gene is TRBJ2-1, the V gene TRBV5-1; D remains unclear. Trimming cost V 1 base and J 5 bases, with 13 bases left between them. Looked up from germline, CDR1 is SGHRS and CDR2 is YFSETQ. The CDR3 is made up of 15 amino acids. CDR3 amino acids: CASSLTSGGHNEQFF. CDR3 nucleotides: TGCGCCAGCAGCTTGACTTCCGGCGGTCACAATGAGCAGTTCTTC.

This clonotype showed up just a few times. This chain links TRBV5-1 with TRBJ2-1, with D hard to call. The CDR3 extends over 12 amino acids. V lost 0 bases and J 8 bases, leaving 6 bases between the germline ends. Germline CDR1 reads SGHRS; CDR2 reads YFSETQ. DNA for the CDR3: TGCGCCAGCAGCTTGGTTGAGGATGAGCAGTTCTTC. Amino acids: CASSLVEDEQFF.

The chain joins TRBV7-3 to TRBJ1-1; 7 nucleotides line up with TRBD1. The V gene's germline CDR1 is SGHTA and CDR2 FQGTGA. CDR3 length equals 14 residues. After removal of 1 base from V and 8 bases from J, the junction contained 7 bases not matched to a gene. CDR3 amino acids: CASSLRAGGREAFF. The CDR3 bases are TGTGCCAGCAGCTTAAGGGCAGGGGGAAGGGAAGCTTTCTTT.

The chain carries TRBV20-1 and TRBJ1-1; 9 bases line up with TRBD1. V was pared by 0 bases and J by 5 bases, with 7 bases of the junction left unmatched. Germline V gives CDR1 DFQATT, CDR2 SNEGSKA (reference sequence). CDR3 length equals 15 residues. CDR3 loop: CSARDPGQGITEAFF. The CDR3 DNA reads TGCAGTGCTAGAGATCCGGGACAGGGAATTACTGAAGCTTTCTTT.

This rearrangement joins TRBV6-2 or TRBV6-3 to TRBJ2-3, with D tentatively TRBD2 (5 bases). The CDR3 is made up of 13 amino acids. The germline gives CDR1 MNHEY, CDR2 SVGEGT. Trimming cost V 8 bases and J 3 bases, with 12 bases left between them. In nucleotides, the CDR3 is TGTGCCAGCTCCGCAAGCGGAACAGATACGCAGTATTTT. This translates into CASSASGTDTQYF.

The chain carries TRBV7-2 and TRBJ1-5; perhaps TRBD1 as D (5 bases). The ends were cut back, 5 bases at V and 3 bases at J, with 11 bases in the middle. From germline, CDR1 is SGHTA and CDR2 FQGNSA. This CDR3 is 14 amino acids long. The CDR3, as DNA: TGTGCCAGCAGCCCCGACAGCTACAATCAGCCCCAGCATTTT. Translated, it gives CASSPDSYNQPQHF.

This clonotype was detected only a few times. The V call is TRBV7-9, the J call TRBJ2-3; 9 bases agree with TRBD1. CDR3 length: 14 amino acids. Trimming cost V 0 bases and J 14 bases; bases outside gene matches: 9. The germline gives CDR1 SEHNR, CDR2 FQNEAQ (reference sequence). The CDR3 nucleotides read TGTGCCAGCAGCTTAGCGACTTGGGACAGGGTGTCGTATTTT. Translating it yields CASSLATWDRVSYF.

This clonotype has a handful of counts. The chain employs TRBV12-3 or TRBV12-4 and TRBJ2-3, with no clear D. V was pared by 4 bases and J by 0 bases, with 17 bases between. The CDR3 is made up of 17 amino acids. The CDR3 DNA is TGTGCCAGCAGTTCAAGGTTTGCGTCTGGGAGCACAGATACGCAGTATTTT. This sequence encodes CASSSRFASGSTDTQYF.

Many counts were recorded for this clonotype. This chain links TRBV13 with TRBJ1-6, with 8 bases matching TRBD1. The CDR3 contains 15 residues. The ends lost 5 bases at V and 5 bases at J; junction bases unmatched: 5. The germline V gene encodes CDR1 PRHDT and CDR2 FYEKMQ (reference sequence). CDR3 loop: CASSIQTGDNSPLHF. The CDR3 region has the DNA TGTGCCAGCAGCATCCAGACAGGGGATAATTCACCCCTCCACTTT.

The table lists this clonotype with a few counts. The chain carries TRBV5-6 and TRBJ1-2, with D maybe TRBD1 (5 bases). The CDR3 contains 11 residues. V lost 5 bases, J lost 8 bases, and 10 bases lay in between. Germline V lookup: CDR1 SGHDT, CDR2 YYEEEE. Written as DNA, the CDR3 is TGTGCCAGCAGTCCAGGGAACGGCTACACCTTC. As protein: CASSPGNGYTF.

This clonotype was seen a few times. The rearrangement uses TRBV5-1 and TRBJ2-5, with D uncertain. Germline CDR1 SGHRS, CDR2 YFSETQ. The CDR3 is 14 amino acids. With 0 bases removed from V and 1 base from J, the gap between germline ends came to 7 bases. CDR3 amino acids: CASSLDSRQETQYF. DNA of the CDR3: TGCGCCAGCAGCTTGGACAGCCGCCAAGAGACCCAGTACTTC. Based on the CDR3 plus reference TRBV5-1 and TRBJ2-5, the full variable domain is KAGVTQTPRYLIKTRGQQVTLSCSPISGHRSVSWYQQTPGQGLQFLFEYFSETQRNKGNFPGRFSGRQFSNSRSEMNVSTLELGDSALYLCASSLDSRQETQYFGPGTRLLVL.

This clonotype came up many times. The chain uses TRBV7-2 and TRBJ2-4; D ambiguous. Germline V gives CDR1 SGHTA, CDR2 FQGNSA. The CDR3 consists of 13 residues. V lost 4 bases, J lost 4 bases, and 8 bases lay in between. The CDR3, as DNA: TGTGCCAGCAGCTCCCCCCTGAAAAACATTCAGTACTTC. Translation gives CASSSPLKNIQYF.

The chain joins TRBV7-9 to TRBJ1-1, with 9 bases identical to TRBD1. This CDR3 region has 17 residues. Unmatched junction bases numbered 10, after V lost 3 bases and J lost 2 bases. The germline gives CDR1 SEHNR, CDR2 FQNEAQ (reference sequence). The CDR3 DNA follows: TGTGCCAGCAGCTTTAGCTCCGGGACAGGGTCCAACACTGAAGCTTTCTTT. Translated: CASSFSSGTGSNTEAFF. Full variable domain (rest looked up from reference TRBV7-9 and TRBJ1-1): DTGVSQNPRHKITKRGQNVTFRCDPISEHNRLYWYRQTLGQGPEFLTYFQNEAQLEKSRLLSDRFSAERPKGSFSTLEIQRTEQGDSAMYLCASSFSSGTGSNTEAFFGQGTRLTVV.

This clonotype was observed at least ten times. The chain joins TRBV5-5 to TRBJ2-2; D unclear. Trimming removed 1 base from V and 5 bases from J, with 15 bases in between. This CDR3 spans 16 amino acids. Germline V gene sequence: CDR1 SGHKS, CDR2 YYEKEE (reference sequence). Written as DNA, the CDR3 is TGTGCCAGCAGCTTGATGCTCTTTCTCCAGACCGGGGAGCTGTTTTTT. It encodes CASSLMLFLQTGELFF.

This clonotype was counted a few times. The chain recombines TRBV10-2 with TRBJ2-7, with TRBD2 identical over 11 bases. V lost 6 bases to trimming and J lost 3 bases; unmatched junction nucleotides: 7. Germline V gene data show CDR1 as WSHSY and CDR2 as SAAADI. This CDR3 is 15 amino acids long. DNA for the CDR3: TGCGCCAGCAGCGTCTCCGGGACTAGCGGCTACGAGCAGTACTTC. It is translated as CASSVSGTSGYEQYF.

The chain is built from TRBV13 and TRBJ2-1, with 7 bases that match TRBD1. The CDR3 length is 16 residues. Germline lookup yields CDR1 PRHDT and CDR2 FYEKMQ (reference sequence). Trimming removed 3 bases from V and 1 base from J; junction bases left unmatched: 6. Here the CDR3 DNA reads TGTGCCAGCAGCTTCTCGACAGGGATGTCCTACAATGAGCAGTTCTTC. It is translated as CASSFSTGMSYNEQFF.

The CDR3 bases are TGTGCCACCAGCAGAGACAACCCGGGATACAATGAGCAGTTCTTC. Translating it yields CATSRDNPGYNEQFF. This chain connects TRBV15 to TRBJ2-1; the D gene is possibly TRBD2 (5 bases). The CDR3 runs 15 residues. Deletions cut 0 bases from V and 4 bases from J, with 10 bases between. Looked up from germline, CDR1 is LNHNV and CDR2 is YYDKDF (reference sequence).

The sample holds a few counts of this clonotype. V usage is TRBV25-1 and J usage is TRBJ2-7; D not resolved. Germline V CDR1 and CDR2: MGHDK, SYGVNS. The CDR3 is 12 residues long. V lost 4 bases and J lost 3, with 7 bases in between. The CDR3 protein is CASSGPNYEQYF. In DNA, the CDR3 is TGTGCCAGCAGTGGGCCTAACTACGAGCAGTACTTC.

This clonotype was observed a handful of times. CDR3 sequence: CASSYPTNLAGGPQETQYF. CDR3 DNA: TGTGCCAGCAGTTACCCGACAAATCTAGCGGGAGGGCCGCAAGAGACCCAGTACTTC. The chain employs TRBV6-5 and TRBJ2-5; 12 bases map to TRBD2. CDR3 size: 19 residues. V lost 2 bases to trimming and J lost 2 bases; unmatched junction nucleotides: 12. Germline lookup yields CDR1 MNHEY and CDR2 SVGAGI.

There are a few counts of this clonotype. CDR3 amino acids: CASSPTSGTLNEQFF. The DNA of the CDR3 is TGCGCCAGCAGCCCGACTAGCGGGACCCTCAATGAGCAGTTCTTC. V usage is TRBV5-1 and J usage is TRBJ2-1, with TRBD2 matching over 11 bases. The J segment lost 6 bases and the V segment lost 4 bases, leaving 6 bases of the junction unmatched. Germline CDR1 SGHRS, CDR2 YFSETQ. This CDR3 spans 15 amino acids.

This chain joins TRBV5-5 and TRBJ1-2, with D perhaps TRBD1 (5 bases). The germline V and J ends were trimmed by 4 bases and 7 bases, with 17 bases remaining between them. The germline gives CDR1 SGHKS, CDR2 YYEKEE (reference sequence). This CDR3 comprises 14 residues. The CDR3, as DNA: TGTGCCAGCAGCAACTCGTACGGGGGTGGTGGCTACACCTTC. Encoded protein: CASSNSYGGGGYTF.

The V and J genes are TRBV6-1 and TRBJ1-5; 8 bases are a match to TRBD1. Germline V gene data show CDR1 as MNHNS and CDR2 as SASEGT. This CDR3 contains 14 residues. V shed 8 bases, J shed 10 bases, and the junction held 13 bases outside the gene matches. The CDR3 nucleotides are TGTGCCAGCCGCTCGGGACAGGCGTTTAAACCCCAGCATTTT. Its protein product is CASRSGQAFKPQHF.

The rearrangement joins TRBV5-1 to TRBJ2-3, with D possibly TRBD1 on 6 matching bases. The V gene lost 4 bases and the J gene lost 6 bases, with 15 bases spanning the gap. The CDR3 runs 14 residues. The germline V gene has CDR1 SGHRS and CDR2 YFSETQ. CDR3 DNA sequence: TGCGCCAGCAGCATCGGGACAATTAGGGATACGCAGTATTTT. This codes for CASSIGTIRDTQYF.

The chain has TRBV29-1 and TRBJ2-3; TRBD1 matches 8 bases. Germline CDR1 reads SQVTM; CDR2 reads ANQGSEA. Trimming at V came to 7 bases and at J to 2 bases, leaving 5 bases not matched to a gene. There are 13 residues in the CDR3. The CDR3 nucleotides are TGCAGCGCTGACAGGGGCCCCACAGATACGCAGTATTTT. Protein: CSADRGPTDTQYF.

The chain is built from TRBV7-2 and TRBJ2-1; 12 bases map to TRBD2. Germline assignment: CDR1 SGHTA and CDR2 FQGNSA. This CDR3 is 16 amino acids long. The junction had 9 bases not matched to a gene; V was cut back by 5 bases and J by 7 bases. The CDR3 is CASSPASGRAENEQFF. CDR3 DNA sequence: TGTGCCAGCAGCCCCGCTAGCGGGAGGGCCGAGAATGAGCAGTTCTTC. The full variable domain, in which reference TRBV7-2 and TRBJ2-1 provide the parts outside the CDR3, is GAGVSQSPSNKVTEKGKDVELRCDPISGHTALYWYRQSLGQGLEFLIYFQGNSAPDKSGLPSDRFSAERTGGSVSTLTIQRTQQEDSAVYLCASSPASGRAENEQFFGPGTRLTVL.